This T cell receptor beta chain was retrieved from a study of shared clonotypes between healthy human individuals. The CDR3 is 17 amino acids. In germline, CDR1 is SGHVS, CDR2 FQNEAQ. V lost 5 bases to trimming and J lost 2 bases, with 21 bases between them. General observations from the study: With several donors compared, around 4.7% of naive CD4 clonotypes were shared.

Some clones are missing from TCRdb's copy, which holds only in-frame ones; the method was immunoSEQ multiplex PCR. Of roughly 2,000,000 clones listed, less than 95% are singletons. To note about this clone: Antigen: not known.

CD45RO-negative CD8 cells positively selected for CCR7 made up the naive population, which excluded terminally differentiated effector memory CD45RA+ cells. The chain is built from TRBV7-8 and TRBJ1-1; weak D call: TRBD1 (5 bases). The clonotype comes from a man between 18 and 35 years old in good health. Sequencing input: naive CD8+ T cells sorted from blood. The CDR3 coding sequence is TGTGCCAGCAGCCCCGATCTCGGGGGAGGGCCCAACACTGAAGCTTTCTTT. This gives the protein CASSPDLGGGPNTEAFF.